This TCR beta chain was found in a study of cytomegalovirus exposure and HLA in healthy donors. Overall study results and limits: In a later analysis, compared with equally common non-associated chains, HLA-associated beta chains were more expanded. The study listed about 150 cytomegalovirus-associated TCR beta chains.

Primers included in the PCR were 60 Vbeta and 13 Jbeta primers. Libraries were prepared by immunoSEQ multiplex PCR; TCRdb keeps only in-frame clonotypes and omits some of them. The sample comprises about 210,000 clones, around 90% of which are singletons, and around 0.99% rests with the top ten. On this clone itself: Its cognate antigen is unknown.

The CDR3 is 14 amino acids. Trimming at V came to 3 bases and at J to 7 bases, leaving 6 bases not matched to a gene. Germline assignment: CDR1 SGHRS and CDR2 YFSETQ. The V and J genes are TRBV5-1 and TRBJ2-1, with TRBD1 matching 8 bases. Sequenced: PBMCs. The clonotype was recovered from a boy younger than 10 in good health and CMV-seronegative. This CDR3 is CASSWSDRDNEQFF. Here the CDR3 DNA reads TGCGCCAGCAGCTGGTCGGACAGGGATAATGAGCAGTTCTTC.